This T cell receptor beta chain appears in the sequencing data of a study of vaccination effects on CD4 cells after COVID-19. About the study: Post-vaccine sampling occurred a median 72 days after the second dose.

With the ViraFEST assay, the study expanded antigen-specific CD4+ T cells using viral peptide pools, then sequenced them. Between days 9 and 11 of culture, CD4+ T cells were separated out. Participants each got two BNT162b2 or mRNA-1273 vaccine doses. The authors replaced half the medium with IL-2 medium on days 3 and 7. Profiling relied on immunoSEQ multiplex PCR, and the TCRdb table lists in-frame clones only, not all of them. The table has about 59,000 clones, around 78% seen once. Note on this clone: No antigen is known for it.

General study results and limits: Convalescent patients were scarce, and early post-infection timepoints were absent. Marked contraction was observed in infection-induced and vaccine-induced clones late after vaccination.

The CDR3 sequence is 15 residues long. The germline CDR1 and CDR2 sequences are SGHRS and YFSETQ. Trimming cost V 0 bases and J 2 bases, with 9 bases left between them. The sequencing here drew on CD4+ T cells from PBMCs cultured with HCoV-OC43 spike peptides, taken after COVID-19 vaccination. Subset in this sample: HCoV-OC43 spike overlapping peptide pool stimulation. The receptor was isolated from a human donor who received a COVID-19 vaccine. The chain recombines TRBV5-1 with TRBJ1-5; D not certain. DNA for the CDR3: TGCGCCAGCAGCTTGGCGCCTGGCGGCAATCAGCCCCAGCATTTT. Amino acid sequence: CASSLAPGGNQPQHF.